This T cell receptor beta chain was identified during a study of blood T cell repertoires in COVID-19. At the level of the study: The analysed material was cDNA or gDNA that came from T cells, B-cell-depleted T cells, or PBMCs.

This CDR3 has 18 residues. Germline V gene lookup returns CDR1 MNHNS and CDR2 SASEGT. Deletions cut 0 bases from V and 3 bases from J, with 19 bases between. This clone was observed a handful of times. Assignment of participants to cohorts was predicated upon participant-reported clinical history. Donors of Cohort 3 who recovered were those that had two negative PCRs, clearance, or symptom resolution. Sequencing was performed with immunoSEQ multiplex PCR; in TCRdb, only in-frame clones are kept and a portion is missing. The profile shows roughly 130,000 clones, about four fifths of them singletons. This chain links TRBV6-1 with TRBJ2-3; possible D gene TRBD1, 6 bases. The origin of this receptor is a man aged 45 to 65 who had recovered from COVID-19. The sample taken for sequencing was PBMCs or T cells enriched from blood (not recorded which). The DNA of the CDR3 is TGTGCCAGCAGTGAAGCGGGGGCGCAGGGCCGGGGTACAGATACGCAGTATTTT. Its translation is CASSEAGAQGRGTDTQYF.